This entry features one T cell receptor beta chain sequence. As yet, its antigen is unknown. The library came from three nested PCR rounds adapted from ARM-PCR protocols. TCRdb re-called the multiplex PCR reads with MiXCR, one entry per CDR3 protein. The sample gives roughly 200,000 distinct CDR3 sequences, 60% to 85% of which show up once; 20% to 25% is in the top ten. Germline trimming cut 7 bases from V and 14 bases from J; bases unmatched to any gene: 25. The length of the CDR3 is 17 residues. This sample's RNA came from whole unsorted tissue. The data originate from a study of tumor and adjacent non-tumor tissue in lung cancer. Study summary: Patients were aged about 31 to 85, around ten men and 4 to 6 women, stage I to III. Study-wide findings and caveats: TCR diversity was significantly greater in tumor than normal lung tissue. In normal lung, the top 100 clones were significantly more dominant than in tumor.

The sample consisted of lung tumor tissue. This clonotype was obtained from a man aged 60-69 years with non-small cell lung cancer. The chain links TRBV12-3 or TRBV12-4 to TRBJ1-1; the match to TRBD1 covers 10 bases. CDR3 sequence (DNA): TGTGCCAGCAATATAACTACGACAGGGGGCATGAACACTGAATCCTTCTTT. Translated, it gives CASNITTTGGMNTESFF.